This entry concerns a single T cell receptor beta chain. This record belongs to a study of blood T cell repertoires in COVID-19. Some clones are missing from TCRdb's copy, which holds only in-frame ones; the method was immunoSEQ multiplex PCR. This table holds under 150,000 clones, about 85% found once. This CDR3 is 15 amino acids long. With V trimmed by 5 bases and J by 7 bases, 7 bases remained unmatched. Germline values: CDR1 SEHNR, CDR2 FQNEAQ (reference sequence). This rearrangement joins TRBV7-9 to TRBJ2-2; 10 positions match TRBD1. The source is a man older than 75 with acute or convalescent COVID-19. Sequences were obtained from peripheral blood. CDR3 loop: CASSPDRGPDGELFF. The CDR3 nucleotides read TGTGCCAGCAGCCCCGACAGGGGGCCTGACGGGGAGCTGTTTTTT.